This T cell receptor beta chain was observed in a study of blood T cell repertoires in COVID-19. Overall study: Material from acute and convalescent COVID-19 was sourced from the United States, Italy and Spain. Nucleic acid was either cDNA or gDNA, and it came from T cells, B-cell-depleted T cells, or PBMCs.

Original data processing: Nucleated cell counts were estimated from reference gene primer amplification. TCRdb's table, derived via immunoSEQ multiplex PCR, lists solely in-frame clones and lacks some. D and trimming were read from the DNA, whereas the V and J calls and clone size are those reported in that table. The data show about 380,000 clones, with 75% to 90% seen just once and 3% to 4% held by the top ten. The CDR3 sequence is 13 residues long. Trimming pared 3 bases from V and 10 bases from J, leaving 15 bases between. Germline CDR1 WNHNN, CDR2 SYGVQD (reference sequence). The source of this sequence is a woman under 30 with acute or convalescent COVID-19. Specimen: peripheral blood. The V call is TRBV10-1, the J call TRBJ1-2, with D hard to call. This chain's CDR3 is CASSDLLSGIYTF. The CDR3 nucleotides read TGCGCCAGCAGTGATCTTCTGTCCGGTATCTACACCTTC.